This T cell receptor beta chain originates from a study of T-cell memory formation after mild COVID-19. The wider study: Across donors, TCR clusters were largely donor specific.

Study-level results: Memory sampled before infection contained some responding clones, suggesting cross-reactive memory joined. Clones that contracted from day 15 to 85 had balanced CD4/CD8; later expanders were CD4+ biased. For contracting clones, CD4+ ones sat mainly in CM and EM, CD8+ in EMRA.

The ends lost 4 bases at V and 4 bases at J; junction bases unmatched: 6. The CDR3 has 15 residues. CDR1 is KGHDR, CDR2 SFDVKD, per germline. Concerning this clonotype itself: Its cognate antigen is unknown.

TCRdb ran MiXCR on the 5' RACE reads and lists one entry per CDR3 protein. Of roughly 400,000 distinct CDR3 sequences listed, about 24% are singletons. Input material: PBMCs or a T cell subset sorted from them (not recorded which). This rearrangement joins TRBV24-1 to TRBJ1-5, with 7 positions matching TRBD1. This sequence originates from an adult woman who had mild COVID-19 (a few samples of this study predate the infection). Cell type and time point are not known. The CDR3 coding sequence is TGTGCCACCAGTGACCGGACAGGCGGTAATCAGCCCCAGCATTTT. The encoded protein is CATSDRTGGNQPQHF.